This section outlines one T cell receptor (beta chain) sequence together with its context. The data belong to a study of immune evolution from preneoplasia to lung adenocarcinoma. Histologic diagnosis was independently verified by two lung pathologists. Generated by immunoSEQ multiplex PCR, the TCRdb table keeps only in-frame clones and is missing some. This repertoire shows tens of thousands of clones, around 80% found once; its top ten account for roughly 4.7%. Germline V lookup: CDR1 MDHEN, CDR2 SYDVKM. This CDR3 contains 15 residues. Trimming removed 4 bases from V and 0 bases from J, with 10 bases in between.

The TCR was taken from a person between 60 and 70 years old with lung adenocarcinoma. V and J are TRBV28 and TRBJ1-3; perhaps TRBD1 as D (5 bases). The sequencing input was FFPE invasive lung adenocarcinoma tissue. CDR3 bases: TGTGCCAGCAGTTCCGGGACTGCCTCTGGAAACACCATATATTTT. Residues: CASSSGTASGNTIYF.